Listed here are 30 T cell receptor beta chains from one sample, sequenced in a study of low-dose radiotherapy and immunotherapy resistance in tumors. Sample time point: after trial treatment. Treatment specified: LDRT plus nivolumab, ipilimumab, low-dose cyclophosphamide and aspirin (RACIN trial). A 20-cycle PCR with a constant-region primer and V-primer adapter amplified TCRs. TCRdb reprocessed the reads via MiXCR and lists one record per CDR3 protein. Of tens of thousands of distinct CDR3 sequences listed, approximately 33% are singletons. This sample comprised PBMCs, obtained after low-dose radiotherapy plus immunotherapy. Receptors originate from a male donor with rectosigmoid adenocarcinoma.

Ten or more counts support this clonotype. This chain links TRBV7-2 with TRBJ2-2, with a tentative D call TRBD2 (5 bases). The CDR3 is made up of 13 amino acids. The V end lost 11 bases, the J end lost 0 bases, and 10 bases lay between the germline ends. Germline CDR1 SGHTA, CDR2 FQGNSA. This CDR3 is CAGLSPNTGELFF. CDR3 bases: TGTGCCGGACTTTCGCCGAACACCGGGGAGCTGTTTTTT.

This clonotype qualifies as large. The chain combines TRBV28 with TRBJ2-3, with D possibly being TRBD1 (5 bases). Germline V gene data show CDR1 as MDHEN and CDR2 as SYDVKM. V gave up 2 bases and J gave up 2 bases, with 8 bases separating them. The CDR3 totals 14 residues. CDR3 amino acids: CASSLDSYTDTQYF. The CDR3 region has the DNA TGTGCCAGCAGTTTAGACAGTTACACAGATACGCAGTATTTT.

V gene TRBV14 combines with J gene TRBJ2-1; 9 positions agree with TRBD2. The germline V gene has CDR1 SGHDN and CDR2 FVKESK. The CDR3 is 15 amino acids. The J segment lost 8 bases and the V segment lost 4 bases, leaving 9 bases of the junction unmatched. The DNA of the CDR3 is TGTGCCAGCAGCCCGGGACTAGCTCGAGGGTATGAGCAGTTCTTC. This codes for CASSPGLARGYEQFF.

This clonotype was counted many times. V and J are TRBV6-5 and TRBJ2-7; tentative D call: TRBD2 (5 bases). The CDR3 length is 17 residues. Germline values: CDR1 MNHEY, CDR2 SVGAGI. V was trimmed by 2 bases and J by 0 bases, leaving 17 bases between them. The CDR3 DNA reads TGTGCCAGCAGTTACCTCACCCTGGGGAGCAGCTCCTACGAGCAGTACTTC. Translated, it gives CASSYLTLGSSSYEQYF.

As regards this clonotype: A read error is the likely source, as a far larger clone sits one nucleotide away. Without the conserved terminal phenylalanine or tryptophan, this CDR3 likely stems from a read error. No DNA is shown, since the ends of the CDR3 on it are uncertain; the CDR3 is the one TCRdb lists. This chain connects TRBV26 to TRBJ1-4; the table's D call TRBD1 went unverified against the DNA. TRBV26 is tagged as a pseudogene. Inclusive of both ends, the CDR3 amounts to 16 amino acids. The CDR3 region is CASSLSPGPLNEKLFS.

The chain combines TRBV27 with TRBJ2-5, with TRBD1 matching 8 bases. J gave up 2 bases and V 5 bases, and 10 bases lay outside the gene matches. CDR3 size: 16 residues. Germline V lookup: CDR1 MNHEY, CDR2 SMNVEV (reference sequence). The CDR3 DNA reads as TGTGCCAGCAGTCCCCCCGGACAGGGTATACAAGAGACCCAGTACTTC. Translation gives CASSPPGQGIQETQYF.

This clonotype was counted many times. V and J are TRBV9 and TRBJ2-7; D possibly uses TRBD1 or TRBD2 (6 bases each). Trimming left V 2 bases short and J 2 bases short, with 17 bases between. The CDR3 loop spans 16 amino acids. Germline assignment: CDR1 SGDLS and CDR2 YYNGEE. The chain's CDR3 is CASSVSPGAVAYEQYF. The CDR3 DNA follows: TGTGCCAGCAGCGTCAGCCCGGGGGCAGTCGCCTACGAGCAGTACTTC.

This clonotype was found many times. V is TRBV4-2 and J is TRBJ2-3; 10 bases match TRBD2. This CDR3 is built from 15 residues. Germline V CDR1 and CDR2: LGHNA, YNFKEQ. V was pared by 3 bases and J by 1 base, with 1 base of the junction left unmatched. The CDR3 bases are TGTGCCAGCAGCCAGAGCGGGAGGGGCACAGATACGCAGTATTTT. Residues: CASSQSGRGTDTQYF.

This clonotype was found a few times. The chain recombines TRBV5-1 with TRBJ1-1, with 8 positions matching TRBD1. This CDR3 has 13 amino acids. V lost 4 bases and J lost 4; bases outside the gene matches: 3. Germline V gene sequence: CDR1 SGHRS, CDR2 YFSETQ. CDR3 nucleotide sequence: TGCGCCAGCAGCCCAGGGGGCGTCACTGAAGCTTTCTTT. Protein sequence: CASSPGGVTEAFF.

Only one count was recorded for this clonotype. The rearrangement uses TRBV2 and TRBJ1-1, with D possibly matching TRBD1 (6 bases). Germline V gene lookup returns CDR1 SNHLY and CDR2 FYNNEI. CDR3 length: 14 residues. Trimming removed 6 bases from V and 4 bases from J, with 15 bases in between. DNA for the CDR3: TGTGCCAGCAGCGTATTCCAGGGGAGCACTGAAGCTTTCTTT. Translating it yields CASSVFQGSTEAFF.

This clonotype came up many times. This chain joins TRBV12-3 or TRBV12-4 and TRBJ2-1, with D uncertain. The CDR3 covers 14 residues. V lost 8 bases to trimming and J lost 0 bases, with 11 bases between them. For the CDR3, the DNA is TGTGCCAGCTCCGACCAGAACTCCTACAATGAGCAGTTCTTC. It is translated as CASSDQNSYNEQFF.

This clonotype was seen at least ten times. The chain links TRBV28 to TRBJ1-1; tentatively, D is TRBD1 (5 bases). This CDR3 is 14 amino acids long. The germline V gene has CDR1 MDHEN and CDR2 SYDVKM. V lost 6 bases to trimming and J lost 0 bases, with 11 bases between them. The CDR3 reads CASRRQYMNTEAFF. The CDR3 DNA is TGTGCCAGCAGGAGACAGTATATGAACACTGAAGCTTTCTTT.

This clonotype was seen a handful of times. This sequence joins TRBV6-1 and TRBJ2-6; D is uncertain. Trimming pared 3 bases from V and 0 bases from J, leaving 12 bases between. Germline V gene lookup returns CDR1 MNHNS and CDR2 SASEGT. This CDR3 spans 17 amino acids. The CDR3 DNA reads TGTGCCAGCAGTGAGGGTTACCTAACCTCTGGGGCCAACGTCCTGACTTTC. It codes for CASSEGYLTSGANVLTF.

This clonotype was detected a few times. The rearrangement uses TRBV6-5 and TRBJ1-2; D may be TRBD1 (6 bases). Per the germline V gene, CDR1 is MNHEY and CDR2 is SVGAGI. The CDR3 has 14 residues. The germline V and J ends were trimmed by 4 bases and 5 bases, with 14 bases remaining between them. CDR3 bases: TGTGCCAGCAGTTCCGGACAGAGAATATATGGCTACACCTTC. Protein sequence: CASSSGQRIYGYTF.

In this sample, this clonotype turned up once. With only one base between it and a far larger clone, this is likely a read error. The chain combines TRBV6-1 with TRBJ2-1; weak D call: TRBD1 (6 bases). Germline assignment: CDR1 MNHNS and CDR2 SASEGT. The CDR3 contains 13 residues. The CDR3 is CANSLRQVGEQFF. As DNA, the CDR3 is TGTGCCAACAGTCTTCGACAGGTTGGGGAGCAGTTCTTC.

This clonotype occurred many times. J is TRBJ2-2 and V is TRBV6-2 or TRBV6-3, with TRBD2 matching over 8 bases. There are 16 residues in the CDR3. Germline V lookup: CDR1 MNHEY, CDR2 SVGEGT. Trimming cost V 5 bases and J 5 bases; bases outside gene matches: 10. CDR3 nucleotide sequence: TGTGCCAGCAGTCTCTCCGGGGGGGCAAAAACCGGGGAGCTGTTTTTT. The encoded protein is CASSLSGGAKTGELFF.

The table lists this clonotype with a few counts. The V and J genes are TRBV10-2 and TRBJ1-1; 9 bases are a match to TRBD1. CDR3 size: 14 residues. V gave up 5 bases and J gave up 2 bases; unmatched junction bases: 3. Germline CDR1 WSHSY, CDR2 SAAADI. DNA of the CDR3: TGCGCCAGCAGTTGGACAGGGGAAAACACTGAAGCTTTCTTT. As protein: CASSWTGENTEAFF.

This clonotype was counted many times. The chain combines TRBV29-1 with TRBJ2-5; D perhaps matches TRBD2 (5 bases). The length of the CDR3 is 14 residues. Germline assignment: CDR1 SQVTM and CDR2 ANQGSEA. V was pared by 6 bases and J by 5 bases, with 19 bases between. CDR3 nucleotide sequence: TGCAGCGTGCGTAGCGTCGAGGTGCGGGAGACCCAGTACTTC. The encoded protein is CSVRSVEVRETQYF.

This chain links TRBV5-4 with TRBJ2-7, with 12 bases matching TRBD2. The CDR3 length is 15 residues. After removal of 4 bases from V and 3 bases from J, the junction contained 5 bases not matched to a gene. The germline gives CDR1 SGHNT, CDR2 YYREEE (reference sequence). The CDR3: CASSQGTSGRYEQYF. Here the CDR3 DNA reads TGTGCCAGCAGCCAGGGGACTAGCGGGCGCTACGAGCAGTACTTC.

The chain is built from TRBV30 and TRBJ2-1; 13 bases agree with TRBD2. CDR3 length: 17 residues. The germline V gene encodes CDR1 GTSNPN and CDR2 SVGIG (reference sequence). Trimming at V came to 3 bases and at J to 0 bases, leaving 5 bases not matched to a gene. The CDR3 reads CAWRLLAGGSSYNEQFF. The CDR3 DNA follows: TGTGCCTGGAGGTTACTAGCGGGAGGGAGCTCCTACAATGAGCAGTTCTTC.

About this clonotype: This is likely an artifact of a read error, given a far larger clone one base away. The chain employs TRBV5-4 and TRBJ2-1, with 8 bases fitting TRBD2. Unmatched junction bases numbered 7, after V lost 7 bases and J lost 10 bases. The CDR3 spans 12 residues. Per germline, CDR1 SGHNT and CDR2 YYREEE (reference sequence). The CDR3 region is CASSGLGVEQFF. The DNA for the CDR3 is TGTGCCAGCTCGGGACTAGGGGTCGAGCAGTTCTTC.

V gene TRBV28 combines with J gene TRBJ2-5; possibly TRBD2 for D (5 bases). Trimming cost V 1 base and J 6 bases, with 12 bases left between them. Germline V gene lookup returns CDR1 MDHEN and CDR2 SYDVKM. This CDR3 has 14 amino acids. The CDR3 DNA reads TGTGCCAGCAGTTTATCGACTACCGCGCAGACCCAGTACTTC. This codes for CASSLSTTAQTQYF. Using reference TRBV28 and TRBJ2-5 for the parts outside the CDR3, the full variable domain is DVKVTQSSRYLVKRTGEKVFLECVQDMDHENMFWYRQDPGLGLRLIYFSYDVKMKEKGDIPEGYSVSREKKERFSLILESASTNQTSMYLCASSLSTTAQTQYFGPGTRLLVL.

This chain links TRBV28 with TRBJ2-1; TRBD2 matches at 11 bases. V dropped 5 bases and J dropped 10; count of bases not matched to a gene: 10. This CDR3 is built from 15 residues. Looked up from germline, CDR1 is MDHEN and CDR2 is SYDVKM. This CDR3 is CASSSTSGGGGEQFF. DNA of the CDR3: TGTGCCAGCAGTAGCACTAGCGGGGGAGGTGGAGAGCAGTTCTTC.

This chain joins TRBV28 and TRBJ1-2; D call uncertain. The germline CDR1 and CDR2 sequences are MDHEN and SYDVKM. Trimming left V 5 bases short and J 2 bases short, with 9 bases between. The CDR3 runs 13 residues. CDR3 in DNA: TGTGCCAGCAGTCCCCGATTCAACTATGGCTACACCTTC. Its translation: CASSPRFNYGYTF.

This chain uses TRBV28 with TRBJ2-7, with TRBD1 matching 9 bases. Trimming at V came to 7 bases and at J to 4 bases, leaving 8 bases not matched to a gene. Germline V gene sequence: CDR1 MDHEN, CDR2 SYDVKM. CDR3 size: 14 residues. CDR3 DNA sequence: TGTGCCAGCACGCCCACAGGGGGCAGATACGAGCAGTACTTC. Its translation is CASTPTGGRYEQYF.

V is TRBV28 and J is TRBJ1-4; D might be TRBD1 (6 bases). Trimming cost V 3 bases and J 5 bases, with 13 bases left between them. Germline loops: CDR1 MDHEN, CDR2 SYDVKM. The CDR3 is made up of 15 amino acids. As DNA, the CDR3 is TGTGCCAGCAGTTTGATTGGACAGCCCAATGAAAAACTGTTTTTT. Amino acids: CASSLIGQPNEKLFF.

The CDR3 protein is CASSGGTGGEQYF. As DNA, the CDR3 is TGTGCCAGCAGTGGAGGGACCGGCGGGGAGCAGTACTTC. This sequence joins TRBV6-6 and TRBJ2-7; possible D gene TRBD2, 6 bases. This CDR3 is 13 amino acids long. From germline, CDR1 is MNHNY and CDR2 SVGAGI (reference sequence). The ends were cut back, 5 bases at V and 7 bases at J, with 15 bases in the middle.

The table lists this clonotype with many counts. V usage is TRBV19 and J usage is TRBJ2-1; 8 bases align to TRBD2. The V gene's germline CDR1 is LNHDA and CDR2 SQIVND (reference sequence). The CDR3 extends over 15 amino acids. Trimming at V came to 8 bases and at J to 0 bases, leaving 6 bases not matched to a gene. The DNA of the CDR3 is TGTGCCAGTGGAATAAGCGGGAGCTCCTACAATGAGCAGTTCTTC. Protein: CASGISGSSYNEQFF.

The chain is built from TRBV6-2 or TRBV6-3 and TRBJ2-7, with 9 positions matching TRBD1. CDR1 and CDR2 from the germline V gene are MNHEY and SVGEGT. The V gene end was trimmed by 6 bases and the J gene end by 10 bases; junction bases not matched to a gene: 7. The CDR3 is 12 residues long. The CDR3 region has the DNA TGTGCCAGCAGACCGGGACAGGGTATTCAGTACTTC. Its protein is CASRPGQGIQYF.

The CDR3 sequence: CASRDFRNQPQHF. The CDR3 DNA sequence: TGTGCCAGCAGGGACTTTCGCAATCAGCCCCAGCATTTT. The chain combines TRBV6-1 with TRBJ1-5; D gene unclear. The CDR3 has 13 residues. V was trimmed by 6 bases and J by 2 bases, leaving 8 bases between them. Germline CDR1 reads MNHNS; CDR2 reads SASEGT.